The subject of this entry is one TCR beta chain. Its binding antigen is unknown. Nothing much larger sits one base from this clone, and base qualities are not available. The entry originates in a study of blood T cell repertoires in COVID-19 (dated by TCRdb to 2018 to 2020). About the study as a whole: Samples from collaborators originated in the United States, Italy and Spain and spanned both the acute and convalescent phases of COVID-19. The material from the prospective study consisted of cDNA or gDNA derived from T cells, B-cell-depleted T cells, or PBMCs. The dataset comprised deeply sampled blood TCRbeta repertoires from subjects exposed to, actively infected with, or recovered from COVID-19. The repertoires were released in a freely available public database intended as a resource for research on the immune response to SARS-CoV-2. The samples were drawn from two sources: the first 160 participants of the ongoing ImmuneRACE study, and 1,000 to 1,500 subjects contributed by 6 global collaborators. A de-identified subject ID, COVID-19 status, age in years and sex were almost always included in the sample metadata. Where available, HLA class I and class II types were obtained from metadata supplied by the sample provider rather than from assay-based typing. What the study reported, not specific to this receptor: The amount of clinical and demographic metadata varied by source and participant and was provided uncurated.

The CDR3 goes from the cysteine to the phenylalanine over 16 residues. Just the 48-base CDR3 DNA is kept, in frame starting at base 1. CDR1 is given as SGHTA and CDR2 as FQGNSA, both from the germline V gene. The junction carries 15 bases between V and J, which are trimmed by 0 bases and 4 bases respectively. Whole blood was collected in K2EDTA tubes by collaborating institutions according to the institutions' own protocols. Collaborator samples were shipped for TCRbeta analysis as frozen whole blood, isolated PBMCs, or DNA extracted from either sample type. TCRbeta CDR3 regions were amplified from genomic DNA using the immunoSEQ Assay, a bias-controlled multiplex PCR. The paper's data handling went like this. The number of nucleated cells in each sample was estimated from the amplification of reference gene primers within the assay. To quantify the absolute abundance of each unique TCRbeta CDR3 rearrangement, sequence reads were collapsed and filtered. For each sample, productive Simpson clonality was calculated as the square root of Simpson's diversity index over productive rearrangements. In TCRdb, the immuneACCESS table is reduced to in-frame sequences with V and J assigned. These tables do not hold every clone; where another copy was compared, an unresolved V gene accounts for under half, and the others remain unexplained. Clone size and the V and J calls come from that table; the DNA yielded D and trimming. Here the sample has about 98,000 clones; about 80% occur a single time. In total, the top ten clones hold roughly 4.1% of the sample.

The source is a man between 60 and 75 years old with acute or convalescent COVID-19. The chain is encoded by TRBV7-2 joined to TRBJ1-2; a tentative D call is TRBD1 (6 bases match). Sequenced material: peripheral blood. The base sequence is TGTGCCAGCAGCTTAGCAGGGGACACGACTTTCTATGGCTACACCTTC. Translated, it gives CASSLAGDTTFYGYTF.